Listed below are T cell receptor beta chains from one sample, sequenced in a study of graft-versus-host responses after intestinal transplantation. Libraries were prepared by immunoSEQ multiplex PCR; TCRdb keeps only in-frame clonotypes and omits some of them. The data show about 23,000 clones, 85% to 95% seen once. Sequenced material: PBMCs, taken roughly 38 days after intestinal transplant. The receptors originated from a human patient who received an intestinal transplant, so some T cells may come from the graft donor. Both conserved end residues are part of each CDR3. A D gene is named only where the DNA matches it firmly. Clone size, where shown, is once, few, many, or a class for clones that have expanded.

clone_size	v_call	j_call	d_call	cdr3_nt	cdr3_aa
.	TRBV25-1	TRBJ1-1	.	TGTGCCAGCAGTGACTTGTGGGTGGGAGAGAACACTGAAGCTTTCTTT	CASSDLWVGENTEAFF
few	TRBV6-6	TRBJ1-3	.	TGTGCCAGCAGTTACCCGCGCGCAGATGGAAACACCATATATTTT	CASSYPRADGNTIYF
.	TRBV13	TRBJ2-7	TRBD1	TGTGCCAGCAGCTTAGGAAGGGGGCTTGCTTTCGAGCAGTACTTC	CASSLGRGLAFEQYF
once	TRBV5-4	TRBJ2-7	.	TGTGCCAGCAGCTTGGGAAATCGGGGGGCGCCCTACGAGCAGTACTTC	CASSLGNRGAPYEQYF
.	TRBV5-1	TRBJ2-1	.	TGCGCCAGCAGCGCCGTTGGGACACAGGCCTACAATGAGCAGTTCTTC	CASSAVGTQAYNEQFF
once	TRBV10-3	TRBJ2-5	TRBD2	TGTGCCATCAGTGCCGAGACTAGCGGGACACAAGAGACCCAGTACTTC	CAISAETSGTQETQYF
.	TRBV7-9	TRBJ2-2	.	TGTGCCAGCAGCTTGCGCAGGGTTAGCGCTACCGGGGAGCTGTTTTTT	CASSLRRVSATGELFF
.	TRBV10-3	TRBJ2-7	TRBD2	TGTGCCATCAAAGTGACTAGCGGGAGGGACCACGAGCAGTACTTC	CAIKVTSGRDHEQYF
.	TRBV5-4	TRBJ2-7	.	TGTGCCAGCAGCTTGGGGGGAGAGGTTGAGCAGTACTTC	CASSLGGEVEQYF
.	TRBV13	TRBJ2-3	.	TGTGCCAGCAGCCCCAAGATAGGCAGCACAGATACGCAGTATTTT	CASSPKIGSTDTQYF
once	TRBV5-8	TRBJ2-1	.	TGTGCCAGCAGCGTTCGAAATGGGTGGAATGAGCAGTTCTTC	CASSVRNGWNEQFF
few	TRBV7-9	TRBJ1-3	TRBD1	TGTGCCAGCAGCGCCCAGACAGGGGTCTTCAACAGGGAATATTTT	CASSAQTGVFNREYF
.	TRBV7-3	TRBJ2-3	.	TGTGCCAGCAGCTTAAAGGGGTGGGACACAGATACGCAGTATTTT	CASSLKGWDTDTQYF
.	TRBV6-5	TRBJ1-2	.	TGTGCCAGCAGTTACGACGATAACTATGGCTACACCTTC	CASSYDDNYGYTF
once	TRBV5-1	TRBJ2-1	.	TGCGCCAGCAGCTTGTGGGGGAACAATGAGCAGTTCTTC	CASSLWGNNEQFF
.	TRBV18	TRBJ2-4	.	TGTGCCAGCTCTCCAGGACTTGAATTCTTAGCCAAAAACATTCAGTACTTC	CASSPGLEFLAKNIQYF
.	TRBV28	TRBJ2-5	TRBD2	TGTGCCGGCAGTTTCATGCGGGAGGTAGAAGAGACCCAGTACTTC	CAGSFMREVEETQYF
few	TRBV2	TRBJ1-2	TRBD1	TGTGCCGGAAAACCGGGACAGGGTATTGTGCGGGGTAGGAGGGAATCTGGCTACACCTTC	CAGKPGQGIVRGRRESGYTF
once	TRBV5-1	TRBJ1-5	.	TGCGCCAGCAGCTTGGCAGGGTTTGGTAATCAGCCCCAGCATTTT	CASSLAGFGNQPQHF
.	TRBV5-4	TRBJ1-1	.	TGTGCCAGCAGCCCCGTGGACATCATGAACACTGAAGCTTTCTTT	CASSPVDIMNTEAFF
.	TRBV9	TRBJ2-7	TRBD1	TGTGCCAGCAGCGAACACGATGTACTAGACGGGACAGGGTTAACGGACGAGCAGTACTTC	CASSEHDVLDGTGLTDEQYF
.	TRBV5-1	TRBJ2-3	.	TGCGCCAGCAGCTTGGGGAGAAGAAATACGCAGTATTTT	CASSLGRRNTQYF
.	TRBV7-2	TRBJ2-7	TRBD2	TGTGCCAGCACCTTACTAGCGGAGTACGAGCAGTACTTC	CASTLLAEYEQYF
.	TRBV4-1	TRBJ2-1	TRBD2	TGCGCCAGCAGCCAGGATACTAGCGGGGATTACAATGAGCAGTTCTTC	CASSQDTSGDYNEQFF
.	TRBV27	TRBJ2-3	.	TGTGCCAGCACCCCCGACAGAATTGTCACAGATACGCAGTATTTT	CASTPDRIVTDTQYF
.	TRBV6-5	TRBJ2-7	.	TGTGCCAGCAGTTACCCCCCTGACAACTCCTACGAGCAGTACTTC	CASSYPPDNSYEQYF
.	TRBV7-8	TRBJ2-7	.	TGTGCCAGCAGCCTGGGGACACGCTCCTACGAGCAGTACTTC	CASSLGTRSYEQYF
.	TRBV28	TRBJ1-5	.	TGTGCCAGCAGCACCAACTTCGGGTCCCATCAGCCCCAGCATTTT	CASSTNFGSHQPQHF
.	TRBV7-9	TRBJ1-2	.	TGTGCCAGCAGCTTAGGGGAGTATGGCTACACCTTC	CASSLGEYGYTF
.	TRBV7-8	TRBJ2-3	.	TGTGCCAGCATTATGACCTTGAGCACAGATACGCAGTATTTT	CASIMTLSTDTQYF
.	TRBV5-1	TRBJ2-7	.	TGCGCCAGCAGCTTGAGGGGCGGCGGGAATTTGTTCCACGAGCAGTACTTC	CASSLRGGGNLFHEQYF
.	TRBV15	TRBJ1-2	.	TGTGCCACCAGCAGAGGGGGACGGACCTATGGCTACACCTTC	CATSRGGRTYGYTF
.	TRBV6-1	TRBJ2-1	.	TGTGCCAGTAGGGGTCAGGGTGAGCAGTTCTTC	CASRGQGEQFF
.	TRBV6-6	TRBJ1-3	.	TGTGCCAGCAGTTACGTGGACACCATATATTTT	CASSYVDTIYF
.	TRBV5-4	TRBJ2-1	TRBD1	TGTGCCAGCAGCTCACAGGGGGGCCTCTATGAGCAGTTCTTC	CASSSQGGLYEQFF
.	TRBV7-6	TRBJ1-1	.	TGTGCCAGCAGCCCCCTAACAAGGCTGAACACTGAAGCTTTCTTT	CASSPLTRLNTEAFF
.	TRBV9	TRBJ1-1	.	TGTGCCAGCAGCGTTTTCGTAAACACTGAAGCTTTCTTT	CASSVFVNTEAFF
few	TRBV29-1	TRBJ2-5	TRBD2	TGCAGCGTCGGGACTAGGCAAGAGACCCAGTACTTC	CSVGTRQETQYF
.	TRBV6-5	TRBJ2-7	TRBD2	TGTGCCAGCAAATGGAGTAGCGGGGACCCCTACGAGCAGTACTTC	CASKWSSGDPYEQYF
few	TRBV27	TRBJ2-7	.	TGTGCCAGCAGTCATAACATAGGCTCCTACGAGCAGTACTTC	CASSHNIGSYEQYF
.	TRBV11-3	TRBJ2-3	TRBD1	TGTGCCAGCAGCGACAGGGGCCCAGATACGCAGTATTTT	CASSDRGPDTQYF
.	TRBV6-5	TRBJ1-1	.	TGTGCCAGCAGTTACGGTATTGAAGCTTTCTTT	CASSYGIEAFF
.	TRBV4-2	TRBJ2-7	.	TGTGCCAGCAGCCTTTATTCGACAGACTACGAGCAGTACTTC	CASSLYSTDYEQYF
.	TRBV27	TRBJ1-5	.	TGTGCCAGCAGTTTTACACCGTATAGCAATCAGCCCCAGCATTTT	CASSFTPYSNQPQHF
.	TRBV11-2	TRBJ2-5	TRBD2	TGTGCCAGCAGCCAGACCGGGACTAGCGGGACCCAAGAGACCCAGTACTTC	CASSQTGTSGTQETQYF
.	TRBV25-1	TRBJ2-7	TRBD1	TGTGCCAGCGGACCGGGACAGGGGATGCGCGAGCAGTACTTC	CASGPGQGMREQYF
.	TRBV7-8	TRBJ2-7	.	TGTGCCAGCAGCTTAGCGCCCCTACTCGAGCAGTACTTC	CASSLAPLLEQYF
.	TRBV15	TRBJ2-2	.	TGTGCCACCAGCAGAGATAGGAGAAGTGCGAACACCGGGGAGCTGTTTTTT	CATSRDRRSANTGELFF
.	TRBV27	TRBJ2-1	.	TGTGCCAGCAGTTTACAGGGAGCAAACTACAATGAGCAGTTCTTC	CASSLQGANYNEQFF